At least ten counts were recorded for the clone carrying this T cell receptor beta chain. Its antigen is unknown. These data are taken from a study of CD8+CD57+ T cells in acquired aplastic anemia. Whole-study context: Mean yield of DNA from sorted CD4+ and CD8+ cells was approximately 3 ug. The study's findings and limits: Common to patients and controls were twenty-nine CD8+ CDR3 sequences.

Sequencing involved patients with CD8+CD57+ cell expansion previously shown by flow cytometry. There was no therapy given to any patient before the blood sampling took place. The V end was cut by 2 bases, the J end by 0 bases, with 7 bases between. CDR1 MNHEY and CDR2 SVGAGI come from the germline V gene. The CDR3 is made up of 15 amino acids. Researchers used genomic DNA as the template to profile TCR beta VDJ and CDR3. TCRdb redid the calling of the reads with MiXCR, one entry per CDR3 protein. This sample carries 150,000 or so distinct CDR3 sequences, about 48% of them seen once, and the ten largest clones take 12%.

The chain joins TRBV6-5 to TRBJ2-2, with D perhaps assigned TRBD1 or TRBD2 (5 bases each). This sequence originates from a human donor with aplastic anemia. Input material: sorted CD4+, CD8+, or CD8+CD57+ T cells (not recorded which) from PBMCs. The CDR3 protein is CASSYGTTNTGELFF. The DNA of the CDR3 is TGTGCCAGCAGTTACGGGACCACGAACACCGGGGAGCTGTTTTTT.